What follows describes a single T cell receptor beta chain. This clone has a handful of counts. This receptor's antigen is unknown. No base-level quality is on record; no much larger clone is a single base apart. Measured from the cysteine to the phenylalanine, the CDR3 is 16 residues long. Of all the DNA, just the CDR3 is kept, 48 bases in frame from base 1. Cut back by 5 bases and 0 bases, the V and J ends lie 14 bases apart. According to the germline V gene, CDR1 reads SGHDT and CDR2 reads YYEEEE. These data are taken from a study of blood T cell repertoires in COVID-19 (dated by TCRdb to the early 2020s). Study-level background: Collaborator samples came from the United States, Italy and Spain and covered acute and convalescent phases of COVID-19. Where available, HLA class I and class II types were taken from metadata supplied by the sample provider and were not determined by assay-based typing. Deeply sampled blood TCRbeta repertoires from subjects exposed to, actively infected with, or recovered from COVID-19 were included in the dataset. The repertoires were released in a freely available public database meant as a resource for research on the immune response to SARS-CoV-2. A de-identified subject ID, COVID-19 status, age in years and sex were almost always included in the sample metadata. The prospective study material was composed of cDNA or gDNA derived from T cells, B-cell-depleted T cells, or PBMCs. The samples were drawn from two sources: the first 160 participants of the ongoing ImmuneRACE study, and over 1,000 subjects contributed by 6 global collaborators.

Whole blood was collected in K2EDTA tubes by collaborating institutions according to the institutions' own protocols. For TCRbeta analysis, collaborator samples were shipped as frozen whole blood, as isolated PBMCs, or as DNA extracted from either sample type. TCRbeta CDR3 regions were amplified from genomic DNA using the immunoSEQ Assay, a bias-controlled multiplex PCR. The authors' analysis ran thus. Within the assay, amplification of reference gene primers was used to estimate how many nucleated cells each sample contained. Sequence reads were collapsed and filtered to measure the absolute abundance of every unique TCRbeta CDR3 rearrangement. Productive Simpson clonality was computed per sample as the square root of Simpson's diversity index over productive rearrangements. As stored in TCRdb, this immuneACCESS dataset retains in-frame rearrangements with V and J assigned. A fraction of the clones does not appear; measured against another copy, unresolved V genes explain less than half of the discrepancy, and the remainder lacks a known reason. V, J and clone size derive from that table, while D and trimming were established from the DNA sequence. The sample table contains 55,000 to 90,000 clones; only one count was recorded for about four fifths of them. Clones ranked in the top ten supply approximately 0.8% of the sample.

Overall results and qualifications from the work: How much clinical and demographic metadata was included differed by source and by participant, and the metadata was provided uncurated.

The sample consisted of peripheral blood. The chain was built from TRBV5-6 and TRBJ1-4; the D gene is possibly TRBD1, with 5 bases matching. The sequence derives from a woman between 65 and 79 years old with acute or convalescent COVID-19. CDR3 protein: CASSPSWGSTNEKLFF. The nucleotide sequence is TGTGCCAGCAGTCCGTCATGGGGCTCAACTAATGAAAAACTGTTTTTT.